This T cell receptor beta chain originates from a study of OX40 agonist ivuxolimab in advanced cancers. In terms of the full investigation: Ivuxolimab, which targeted the costimulatory receptor OX40 (CD134), was an agonistic, fully human IgG2 monoclonal antibody. Intravenous ivuxolimab was administered to patients every 2 weeks at six dose levels: 0.01, 0.1, 0.3, 1.5, 3 and 10 mg/kg. Of the approximately 53 patients in dose escalation, some 20 had hepatocellular carcinoma, roughly 15 had melanoma, 9 had renal cell carcinoma and 9 had head and neck cancer. In the dose-escalation cohort, more than 75% of patients were male, and the mean age was around 60 years, with a range of about 23 to 85. Patients were allowed to have had prior anti-PD-1, anti-PD-L1 or anti-CTLA-4 therapy, and around 41% of the dose-escalation patients had previously received checkpoint inhibitors. Partial responses were achieved by three dose-escalation patients, of whom one had hepatocellular carcinoma and two had cutaneous melanoma. The purpose of peripheral TCRbeta sequencing was to test whether ivuxolimab changed TCR sequence diversity and led to clonal T-cell expansion. The monotherapy dose-escalation portion (N ≈ 50 patients) of the phase I ivuxolimab trial is reported in the paper. Points the paper makes about the study in general: In partial responders in the 0.1-3.0 mg/kg groups, normalized peripheral clonal expansion was found to be among the lowest, especially among CD8+ T cells. After ivuxolimab, expanded clones were on average more numerous among CD8+ T cells than among CD4+ T cells. Antigen specificity was not determined for the clonally expanded peripheral T cells. At doses from 0.1 to 3.0 mg/kg, clonal expansion was seen in both CD4+ and CD8+ blood T cells between baseline and week 6. Low levels of normalized T-cell clonal expansion were also shown by some nonresponding patients.

For sequencing of the TCRbeta CDR3 region, genomic DNA was extracted from the sorted cells. The immunoSEQ Assay was used for sequencing of TCRbeta CDR3 regions. The clones in this table, taken by TCRdb from immuneACCESS, are in-frame only. Not every clone is retained; where verified, under half of the shortfall comes from an unresolved V gene, and the cause of the rest is unknown. Within this sample are approximately 68,000 clones, with roughly nine tenths of them counted one time only. The ten most abundant clones make up approximately 0.63% of the sample. The trial excluded patients who had a history of autoimmune disease or who were on systemic immunosuppression. Peripheral blood for TCR sequencing was drawn from every dose cohort at baseline, at cycle 4 day 1 and at cycle 7 day 1. The samples were drawn from a first-in-human, open-label, multicenter phase I dose-escalation trial of ivuxolimab. Adults with locally advanced or metastatic melanoma, renal cell carcinoma, hepatocellular carcinoma or head and neck squamous cell carcinoma were enrolled in the trial. Before TCR sequencing, CD4+ T cells and CD8+ T cells from peripheral blood were sorted into separate populations.

The V and J ends are trimmed by 3 bases and 9 bases, leaving 10 bases between them. From its cysteine to its phenylalanine, the CDR3 spans 12 amino acids. Solely the CDR3 DNA is kept, with 36 bases framed from the first base. A word on this clone: What this receptor recognizes is not known. Qualities for individual bases were not recorded, and no much larger clone is one base off.

The input for sequencing was CD4+ or CD8+ T cells sorted from blood, taken in a trial of the OX40 agonist ivuxolimab. The source of this sequence is an adult with an advanced solid tumor such as melanoma, head and neck, liver or kidney cancer. The chain is assembled from TRBV5-3 and TRBJ2-1; a tentative D match to TRBD2 spans 5 bases. TRBV5-3 is classed as an ORF, of uncertain function. The CDR3 protein is CARSSEDVEQFF. The nucleotide sequence is given as TGTGCCAGAAGCTCGGAGGATGTTGAGCAGTTCTTC.